In this sample, the clone carrying this T cell receptor beta chain turned up a few times. What it recognizes is unknown. The sample comes from a study of T-cell reconstitution after alpha-beta-depleted transplantation in children. The study's findings and limits: Reported findings indicate that, about two months after transplant, alpha-beta T cells came from several hundred expanded clones, which were derived from non-depleted graft cells. A year post-transplant, T-cell counts and diversity derived mostly from newly produced T cells. At day 60, the high TCRbeta diversity found in some patients originated from recipient T cells and thymic progenitors that had survived.

Losses at the gene ends were 3 bases for V and 6 bases for J; bases not matched to a gene: 8. Germline lookup yields CDR1 SGDLS and CDR2 YYNGEE. This CDR3 region has 16 residues. During its preparation, the TCRbeta library received unique molecular identifiers. TCRdb independently ran MiXCR on the PCR reads; one entry per CDR3 protein. The sample lists fewer than 450,000 distinct CDR3 sequences, 15% to 20% occurring once. The clonotype comes from a male patient aged 2-10 years who had a stem cell transplant for acute lymphoblastic leukemia, so the T cells may come from the graft donor. Sample: PBMCs, mostly from graft donor cells, taken 360 days after TCRalphabeta/CD19-depleted stem cell transplant. V is TRBV9 and J is TRBJ2-2; TRBD2 agrees at 10 bases. Here the CDR3 reads CASSAPAGTSAGELFF. The CDR3 DNA is TGTGCCAGCAGCGCACCGGCCGGGACTAGCGCCGGGGAGCTGTTTTTT.